The source of this T cell receptor (beta chain) is a study of blood T cells in healthy people across ages. Notes on the study in general: The long-lived group displayed more naive CD4+ cells, plus higher diversity, than the aged donors did.

The use of a sample-barcoded 5' primer and a J-beta primer mix characterized a second PCR of 7 to 11 cycles. TCRdb fed the 5' RACE reads into MiXCR, producing one record per CDR3 protein. The data hold roughly 560,000 distinct CDR3 sequences, with around 24% observed a single time. Germline trimming cut 0 bases from V and 4 bases from J; bases unmatched to any gene: 6. The CDR3 consists of 15 residues. Germline V lookup: CDR1 SGHDT, CDR2 YYEEEE. This clonotype was detected a few times. Its cognate antigen is unknown. These sequences were also reported in another study, on T cells of mothers and their children.

The TCR sequence derives from a boy aged 10-17 years in good health. Sample: blood. J is TRBJ2-7 and V is TRBV5-6; 8 bases fit TRBD1. CDR3: CASSLDPGGNYEQYF. The CDR3 bases are TGTGCCAGCAGCTTGGATCCAGGGGGCAATTACGAGCAGTACTTC.